A selection of T cell receptor beta chains follows, all from one sample in a study of CDR3 diversity in severe acne. TCRdb reanalysed the PCR reads using MiXCR and keeps one entry per CDR3 protein. The sample holds over 85,000 distinct CDR3 sequences; approximately 47% are singletons and the top ten take over 10%. The sequenced material came from blood. These receptors originate from a male donor with acne. Each CDR3 is given with its conserved first and last residue. Fields, in order: V gene, J gene, D gene, CDR3 protein. The D gene is left open where the match is weak.

v_gene: TRBV12-3/TRBV12-4
j_gene: TRBJ1-2
d_gene: -
CDR3aa: CAISLSHRATNYGYTF

v_gene: TRBV7-2
j_gene: TRBJ2-5
d_gene: TRBD2
CDR3aa: CASSLWASGGAETQYF

v_gene: TRBV6-5
j_gene: TRBJ2-6
d_gene: -
CDR3aa: CASSYSIRLHSGANVLTF

v_gene: TRBV15
j_gene: TRBJ2-7
d_gene: -
CDR3aa: CATSSERWQPYEQYF

v_gene: TRBV4-2
j_gene: TRBJ1-3
d_gene: -
CDR3aa: CASSFYDRRNTIYF

v_gene: TRBV20-1
j_gene: TRBJ2-7
d_gene: TRBD2
CDR3aa: CSARTAGTSGRSGEQYF

v_gene: TRBV7-8
j_gene: TRBJ1-5
d_gene: TRBD1
CDR3aa: CASSAGTGGQPQHF

v_gene: TRBV29-1
j_gene: TRBJ2-5
d_gene: -
CDR3aa: CSVFGETQYF

v_gene: TRBV3-1
j_gene: TRBJ2-7
d_gene: TRBD1
CDR3aa: CAGSQGTGVREQYF

v_gene: TRBV25-1
j_gene: TRBJ1-6
d_gene: -
CDR3aa: CASSEWERESSYNSPLHF

v_gene: TRBV7-2
j_gene: TRBJ2-7
d_gene: -
CDR3aa: CASSFGTGSDEQHF

v_gene: TRBV12-3/TRBV12-4
j_gene: TRBJ1-2
d_gene: -
CDR3aa: CASSPTGFYGYTF

v_gene: TRBV20-1
j_gene: TRBJ2-2
d_gene: -
CDR3aa: CSARDLGGTGELFF

v_gene: TRBV7-8
j_gene: TRBJ2-5
d_gene: TRBD2
CDR3aa: CASSLVTSAAYETQYF

v_gene: TRBV19
j_gene: TRBJ2-1
d_gene: -
CDR3aa: CASRCYRDYNEQFF

v_gene: TRBV28
j_gene: TRBJ1-1
d_gene: -
CDR3aa: CASSLVGRPEAFF

v_gene: TRBV12-3/TRBV12-4
j_gene: TRBJ1-1
d_gene: -
CDR3aa: CASNSSMTNTEAFF

v_gene: TRBV2
j_gene: TRBJ2-2
d_gene: -
CDR3aa: CASSDGWNTGELFF

v_gene: TRBV4-1
j_gene: TRBJ2-7
d_gene: TRBD2
CDR3aa: CASTPQREGPYEQYF

v_gene: TRBV6-4
j_gene: TRBJ2-3
d_gene: TRBD2
CDR3aa: CASSPTSGRSDTQYF

v_gene: TRBV29-1
j_gene: TRBJ1-2
d_gene: -
CDR3aa: CSVRDILYGYTF

v_gene: TRBV28
j_gene: TRBJ2-2
d_gene: -
CDR3aa: CASTPSGRPNTGELFF

v_gene: TRBV20-1
j_gene: TRBJ2-5
d_gene: TRBD1
CDR3aa: CSAPPGQGFYGTQYF

v_gene: TRBV5-1
j_gene: TRBJ2-5
d_gene: -
CDR3aa: CASSLSRVDETQYF

v_gene: TRBV20-1
j_gene: TRBJ1-5
d_gene: TRBD1
CDR3aa: CSAWTQQGLSNQPQHF

v_gene: TRBV7-9
j_gene: -
d_gene: TRBD2
CDR3aa: CASSLWAGANNEQFF

v_gene: TRBV6-5
j_gene: TRBJ1-1
d_gene: -
CDR3aa: CASIERGSMNTEAFF

v_gene: TRBV15
j_gene: TRBJ1-1
d_gene: -
CDR3aa: CATSIRRMNTEAFF

v_gene: TRBV20-1
j_gene: TRBJ2-5
d_gene: -
CDR3aa: CSARVETQYF

v_gene: TRBV9
j_gene: TRBJ2-2
d_gene: TRBD2
CDR3aa: CASSVELAVHTGELFF

v_gene: TRBV7-3
j_gene: TRBJ2-3
d_gene: TRBD2
CDR3aa: CASSGHPSGRYTDTQYF

v_gene: TRBV7-3
j_gene: TRBJ1-6
d_gene: TRBD1
CDR3aa: CASRSGQGYNSPLHF

v_gene: TRBV29-1
j_gene: TRBJ2-7
d_gene: -
CDR3aa: CSDRPVGPYVQYF

v_gene: TRBV13
j_gene: TRBJ1-2
d_gene: TRBD1
CDR3aa: CASSLGDRDYGYTF

v_gene: TRBV6-2/TRBV6-3
j_gene: TRBJ2-7
d_gene: TRBD2
CDR3aa: CASSYLQGGNYEQYF

v_gene: TRBV6-2/TRBV6-3
j_gene: TRBJ2-3
d_gene: -
CDR3aa: CASSYEGGQAGTQYF

v_gene: TRBV20-1
j_gene: TRBJ2-7
d_gene: -
CDR3aa: CSARDGWEEAYEQYF

v_gene: TRBV6-1
j_gene: TRBJ1-6
d_gene: -
CDR3aa: CASSEAVDSPLHF

v_gene: TRBV14
j_gene: TRBJ1-1
d_gene: -
CDR3aa: CASSRGAPEAFF

v_gene: TRBV10-1
j_gene: TRBJ1-5
d_gene: -
CDR3aa: CASSEGPNQPQHF

v_gene: TRBV29-1
j_gene: TRBJ2-7
d_gene: -
CDR3aa: CSVGPSRGTYEQYF

v_gene: TRBV5-1
j_gene: TRBJ2-1
d_gene: -
CDR3aa: CASSFSRPSYNEQFF

v_gene: TRBV10-3
j_gene: TRBJ2-5
d_gene: TRBD2
CDR3aa: CAISEPAGGKKEETQYF

v_gene: TRBV20-1
j_gene: TRBJ2-7
d_gene: -
CDR3aa: CSASWDHSYEQYF

v_gene: TRBV19
j_gene: TRBJ1-3
d_gene: TRBD1
CDR3aa: CASSIKTGGEYTIYF

v_gene: TRBV18
j_gene: TRBJ2-5
d_gene: -
CDR3aa: CASSPRRNQETQYF

v_gene: TRBV25-1
j_gene: TRBJ2-1
d_gene: TRBD2
CDR3aa: CAIPGLAGAYNEQFF

v_gene: TRBV6-4
j_gene: TRBJ2-1
d_gene: TRBD2
CDR3aa: CASSPGTSGGNNEQFF

v_gene: TRBV29-1
j_gene: TRBJ1-3
d_gene: -
CDR3aa: CSARIMGGPHVSGNTIYF

v_gene: TRBV24-1
j_gene: TRBJ2-7
d_gene: -
CDR3aa: CASSLVGQGSEQYF

v_gene: TRBV6-1
j_gene: TRBJ2-6
d_gene: -
CDR3aa: CASSGEGAGANVLTF

v_gene: TRBV7-9
j_gene: TRBJ1-5
d_gene: -
CDR3aa: CASSRGPNQPQHF

v_gene: TRBV19
j_gene: TRBJ2-5
d_gene: -
CDR3aa: CASSIQGDVETQYF

v_gene: TRBV7-8
j_gene: TRBJ2-5
d_gene: TRBD2
CDR3aa: CASSLGVGRARKTQYF